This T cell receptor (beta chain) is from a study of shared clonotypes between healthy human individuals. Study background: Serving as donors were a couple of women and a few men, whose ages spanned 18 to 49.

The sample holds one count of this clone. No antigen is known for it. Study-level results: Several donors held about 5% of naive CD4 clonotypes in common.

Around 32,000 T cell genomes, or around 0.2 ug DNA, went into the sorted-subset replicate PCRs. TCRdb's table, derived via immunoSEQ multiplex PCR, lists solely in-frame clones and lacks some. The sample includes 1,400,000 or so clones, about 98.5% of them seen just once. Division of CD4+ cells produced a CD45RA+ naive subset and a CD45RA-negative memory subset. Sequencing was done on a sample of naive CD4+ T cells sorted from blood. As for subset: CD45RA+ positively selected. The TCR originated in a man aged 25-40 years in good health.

The CDR3 here is CASSEARLAGDGEQFF. CDR3 bases: TGTGCCAGCAGTGAAGCGCGACTAGCGGGAGACGGTGAGCAGTTCTTC. The rearrangement joins TRBV2 to TRBJ2-1; 12 bases are a match to TRBD2. Per germline, CDR1 SNHLY and CDR2 FYNNEI. The CDR3 contains 16 residues. V lost 0 bases and J lost 9; bases outside the gene matches: 6.